This entry features one T cell receptor (beta chain) sequence. Its antigen is still unknown. The sample comes from a study of T cell responses to AZD1222 COVID-19 vaccine. The study's findings and limits: Dominant CD4 TCR responses targeted spike regions 160-218 and 743-854. Baseline seropositivity occurred in only a handful of AZD1222 recipients. The study sampled repertoires only after the peak T cell response. Close to half of spike-specific TCRs reportedly recognize unmutated variant regions.

There are 17 residues in the CDR3. Germline V CDR1 and CDR2: LNHNV, YYDKDF (reference sequence). The V and J ends lost 4 bases and 2 bases, in that order; junction bases with no gene match: 7. Profiled with immunoSEQ multiplex PCR; TCRdb holds only in-frame clones, not every one. The sample lists 100,000 or so clones, around nine tenths occurring once. Sequencing was performed on peripheral blood, taken on day 0 of AZD1222 vaccination. This clonotype was sampled from an adult in good health. The rearrangement joins TRBV15 to TRBJ2-7, with 14 bases matching TRBD2. The CDR3 loop reads CATSTGLAGAGPYEQYF. In DNA form, the CDR3 reads TGTGCCACCAGCACGGGACTAGCGGGAGCTGGCCCCTACGAGCAGTACTTC.